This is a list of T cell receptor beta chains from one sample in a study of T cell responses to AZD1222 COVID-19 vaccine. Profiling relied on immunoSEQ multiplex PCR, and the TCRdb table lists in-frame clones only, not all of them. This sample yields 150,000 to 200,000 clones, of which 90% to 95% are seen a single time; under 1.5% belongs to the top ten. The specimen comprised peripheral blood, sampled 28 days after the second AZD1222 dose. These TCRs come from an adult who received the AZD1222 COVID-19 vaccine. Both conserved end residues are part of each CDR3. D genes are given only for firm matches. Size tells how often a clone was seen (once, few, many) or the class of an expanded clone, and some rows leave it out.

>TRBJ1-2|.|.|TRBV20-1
TGCAGTGCTAGAGGATTCAATGGCTACACCTTC
CSARGFNGYTF
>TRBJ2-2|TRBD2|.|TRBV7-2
TGTGCCAGCAGTCGTCGACTAGCGGGCACGTGGGACACCGGGGAGCTGTTTTTT
CASSRRLAGTWDTGELFF
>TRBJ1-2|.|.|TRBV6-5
TGTGCCAGCAGTTACGGGGGCCCCTATGGCTACACCTTC
CASSYGGPYGYTF
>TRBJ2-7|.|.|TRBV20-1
TGCAGTGCTAGTAGCTACTACCGAGCCTACGAGCAGTACTTC
CSASSYYRAYEQYF
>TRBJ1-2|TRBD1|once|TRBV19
TGTGCCAGTAGCTTCCTTGACAGGGTCGGAAATGGCTACACCTTC
CASSFLDRVGNGYTF
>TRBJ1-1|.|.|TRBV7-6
TGTGCCAGCAGCGCCGAAGGGGGGCCAACTGAAGCTTTCTTT
CASSAEGGPTEAFF
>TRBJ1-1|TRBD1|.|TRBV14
TGTGCCAGCACCCGGGACAGGTCGCTAAACACTGAAGCTTTCTTT
CASTRDRSLNTEAFF
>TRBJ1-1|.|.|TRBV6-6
TGTGCCAGCAGTTACGGGCAGAGCAGCGCTGAAGCTTTCTTT
CASSYGQSSAEAFF
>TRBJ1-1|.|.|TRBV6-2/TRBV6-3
TGTGCCAGCAGTCCCGGAATAATATGGGGGATGAACACTGAAGCTTTCTTT
CASSPGIIWGMNTEAFF
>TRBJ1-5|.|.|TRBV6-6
TGTGCCAGCAGTCGGCAGGGGATAAATCAGCCCCAGCATTTT
CASSRQGINQPQHF
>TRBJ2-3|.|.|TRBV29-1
TGCAGCGTTGCCTGGGATACGCAGTATTTT
CSVAWDTQYF
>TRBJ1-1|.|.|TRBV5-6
TGTGCCAGCAGGGGGTCGGATCGGGGAGGAGCTTTCTTT
CASRGSDRGGAFF
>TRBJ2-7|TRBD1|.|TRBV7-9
TGTGCCAGCAGCTTGACAGGGGGCTACGAGCAGTACTTC
CASSLTGGYEQYF
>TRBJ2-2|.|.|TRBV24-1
TGTGCCACCAGTGCGGTCCTGGGGGAGCTGTTTTTT
CATSAVLGELFF
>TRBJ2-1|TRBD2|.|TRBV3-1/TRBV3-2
TGTGCCAGCAGCCTCGAGCGGGATAGCTCCTACAATGAGCAGTTCTTC
CASSLERDSSYNEQFF
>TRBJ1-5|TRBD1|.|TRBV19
TGTGCCAGTAGTATCCTCACCGGACAGGGCAATCAGCCCCAGCATTTT
CASSILTGQGNQPQHF
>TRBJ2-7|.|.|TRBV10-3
TGTGCCATCAGCAGAGGTGGGGGCGAGCAGTACTTC
CAISRGGGEQYF
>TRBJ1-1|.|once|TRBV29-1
TGCAGCGTAGAGAGGGGAGGGAGGACTGAAGCTTTCTTT
CSVERGGRTEAFF
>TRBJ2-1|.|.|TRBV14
TGTGCCAGCAACCCCCCTTTTAGCGAGCAGTTCTTC
CASNPPFSEQFF
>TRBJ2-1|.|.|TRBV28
TGTGCCAGCAGACCTCGTCGCTCCTACAATGAGCAGTTCTTC
CASRPRRSYNEQFF
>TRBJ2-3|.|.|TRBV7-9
TGTGCCAGCAGACAACCCAGGGGGGCTCGTGAGACAGATACGCAGTATTTT
CASRQPRGARETDTQYF
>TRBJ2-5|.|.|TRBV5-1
TGCGCCAGCAGCCCCGTTGAGGGGCGGCAAGAGACCCAGTACTTC
CASSPVEGRQETQYF
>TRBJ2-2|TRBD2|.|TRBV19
TGTGCCAGTAGTCGTACTAGCGGGGGGGCAAGTACCGGGGAGCTGTTTTTT
CASSRTSGGASTGELFF
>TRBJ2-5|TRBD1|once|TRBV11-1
TGTGCCAGCAGCTTAGGGACAGGGTGGGAAGAGACCCAGTACTTC
CASSLGTGWEETQYF
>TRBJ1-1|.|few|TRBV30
TGTGCCTGGAGTACAGGAGTGAACACTGAAGCTTTCTTT
CAWSTGVNTEAFF
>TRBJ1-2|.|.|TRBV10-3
TGTGCCATCAGTGACCCTAGCGGCTACACCTTC
CAISDPSGYTF